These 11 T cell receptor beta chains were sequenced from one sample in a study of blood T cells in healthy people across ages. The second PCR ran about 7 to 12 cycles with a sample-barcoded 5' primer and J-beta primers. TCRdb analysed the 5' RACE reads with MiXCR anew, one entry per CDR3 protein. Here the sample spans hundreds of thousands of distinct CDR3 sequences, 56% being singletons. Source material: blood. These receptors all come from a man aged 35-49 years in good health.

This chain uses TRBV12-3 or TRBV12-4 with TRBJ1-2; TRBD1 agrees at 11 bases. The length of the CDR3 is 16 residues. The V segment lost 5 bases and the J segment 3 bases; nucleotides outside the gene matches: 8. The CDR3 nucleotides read TGTGCCAGCAGTCCTCCGGACAGGGGGCGCGACTATGGCTACACCTTC. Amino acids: CASSPPDRGRDYGYTF.

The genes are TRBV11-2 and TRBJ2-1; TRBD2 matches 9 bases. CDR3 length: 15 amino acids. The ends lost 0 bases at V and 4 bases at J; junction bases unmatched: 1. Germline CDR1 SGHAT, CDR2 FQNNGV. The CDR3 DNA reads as TGTGCCAGCAGCTTAGATCTAGCGGGGTACAATGAGCAGTTCTTC. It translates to CASSLDLAGYNEQFF.

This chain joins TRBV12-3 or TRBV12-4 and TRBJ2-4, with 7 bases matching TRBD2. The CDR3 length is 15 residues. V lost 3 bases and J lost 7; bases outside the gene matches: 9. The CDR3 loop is CASSLEQVGRNIQYF. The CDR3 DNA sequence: TGTGCCAGCAGTTTGGAACAGGTCGGGAGGAACATTCAGTACTTC.

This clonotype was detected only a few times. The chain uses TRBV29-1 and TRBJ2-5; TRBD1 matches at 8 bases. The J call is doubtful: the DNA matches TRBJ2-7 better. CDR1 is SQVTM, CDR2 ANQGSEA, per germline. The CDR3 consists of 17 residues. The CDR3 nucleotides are TGCAGCGTGGGGGCCCCGATGTCTGACAGGGGACCTTACGAGCAGTACTTC. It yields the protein CSVGAPMSDRGPYEQYF.

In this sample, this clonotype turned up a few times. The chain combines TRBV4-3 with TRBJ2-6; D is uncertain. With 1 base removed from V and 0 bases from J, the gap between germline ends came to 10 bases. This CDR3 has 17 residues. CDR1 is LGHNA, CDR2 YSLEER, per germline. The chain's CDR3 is CASSQAHAGSGANVLTF. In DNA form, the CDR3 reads TGCGCCAGCAGCCAAGCTCACGCCGGCTCTGGGGCCAACGTCCTGACTTTC.

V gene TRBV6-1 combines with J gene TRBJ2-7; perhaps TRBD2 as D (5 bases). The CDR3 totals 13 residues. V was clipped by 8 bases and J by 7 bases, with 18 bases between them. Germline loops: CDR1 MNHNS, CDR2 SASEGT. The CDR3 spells CASSIREINEQYF. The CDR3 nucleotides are TGTGCCAGCTCGATCCGGGAAATCAATGAGCAGTACTTC.

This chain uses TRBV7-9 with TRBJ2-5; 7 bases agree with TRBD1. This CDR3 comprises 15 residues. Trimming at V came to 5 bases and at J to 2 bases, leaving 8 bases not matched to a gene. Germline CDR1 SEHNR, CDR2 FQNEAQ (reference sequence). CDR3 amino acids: CASSPWDSYQETQYF. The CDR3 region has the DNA TGTGCCAGCAGCCCGTGGGACAGCTATCAAGAGACCCAGTACTTC.

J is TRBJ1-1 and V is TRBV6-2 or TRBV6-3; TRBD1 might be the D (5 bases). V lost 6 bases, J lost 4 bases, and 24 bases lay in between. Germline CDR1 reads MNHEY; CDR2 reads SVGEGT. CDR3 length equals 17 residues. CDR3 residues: CASRNTGDGDRRTEAFF. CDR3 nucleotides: TGTGCCAGCAGAAACACGGGGGATGGCGACAGACGCACTGAAGCTTTCTTT.

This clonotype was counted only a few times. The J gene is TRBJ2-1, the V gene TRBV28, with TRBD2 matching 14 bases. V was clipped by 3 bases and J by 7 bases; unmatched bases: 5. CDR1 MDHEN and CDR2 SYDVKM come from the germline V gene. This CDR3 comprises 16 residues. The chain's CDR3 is CASSLGTSGRGNEQFF. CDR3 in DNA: TGTGCCAGCAGTTTGGGGACTAGCGGGAGAGGAAATGAGCAGTTCTTC.

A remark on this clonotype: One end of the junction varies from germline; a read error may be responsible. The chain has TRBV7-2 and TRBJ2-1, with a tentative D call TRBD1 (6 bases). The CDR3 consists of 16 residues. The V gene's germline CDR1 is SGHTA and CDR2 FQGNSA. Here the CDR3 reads CASSLAPQGSYNEQFF. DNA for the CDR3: TGTGCCAGCAGTTTAGCGCCACAGGGCTCCTACAATGAGCAGTTCTTC.

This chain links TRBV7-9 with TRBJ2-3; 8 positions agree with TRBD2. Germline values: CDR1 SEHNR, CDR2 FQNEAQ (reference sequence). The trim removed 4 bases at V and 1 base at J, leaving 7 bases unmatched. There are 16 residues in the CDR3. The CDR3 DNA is TGTGCCAGCAGCTCCCCGGGAGGGCATGGCACAGATACGCAGTATTTT. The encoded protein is CASSSPGGHGTDTQYF.